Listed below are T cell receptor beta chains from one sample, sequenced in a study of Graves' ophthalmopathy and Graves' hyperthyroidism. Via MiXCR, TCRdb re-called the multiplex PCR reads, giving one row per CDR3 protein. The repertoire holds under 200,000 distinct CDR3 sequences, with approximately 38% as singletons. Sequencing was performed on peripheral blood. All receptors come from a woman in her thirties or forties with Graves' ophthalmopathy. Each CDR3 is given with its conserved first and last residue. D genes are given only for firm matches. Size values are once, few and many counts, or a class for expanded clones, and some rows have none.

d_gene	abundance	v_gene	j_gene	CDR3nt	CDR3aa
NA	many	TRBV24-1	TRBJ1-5	TGTGCCACCAGTGACCAGGGTCAGCCCCAGCATTTT	CATSDQGQPQHF
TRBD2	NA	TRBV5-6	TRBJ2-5	TGTGCCAGCAGCGGGGGGGACCAAGGAGAGACCCAGTACTTC	CASSGGDQGETQYF
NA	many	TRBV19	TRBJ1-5	TGTGCCAGTAGTACCGACGGATATAGCAATCAGCCCCAGCATTTT	CASSTDGYSNQPQHF
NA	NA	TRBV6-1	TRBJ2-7	TGTGTCAGCAGTACCAGACGGGCCCGCTACGAGCAGTACTTC	CVSSTRRARYEQYF
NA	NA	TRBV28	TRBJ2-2	TGTGCCAGCAGTTCAGTACTACTCTTAACGAACACCGGGGAGCTGTTTTTT	CASSSVLLLTNTGELFF
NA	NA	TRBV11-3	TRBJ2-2	TGTGCCAGCAGCTTAGCCAGGACCACCGGGGAGCTGTTTTTT	CASSLARTTGELFF
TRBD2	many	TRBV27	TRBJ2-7	TGTGCCAGCAGCGCCGGGACTAGATGGTACGAGCAGTACTTC	CASSAGTRWYEQYF
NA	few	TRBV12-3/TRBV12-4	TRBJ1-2	TGTGCCAGCAGTTTTCGTCGGGAGTTAAGTGGCTACACCTTC	CASSFRRELSGYTF
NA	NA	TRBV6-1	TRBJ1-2	TGTGCCAGTTATAGCGGAGGCTCTTCCTATGGCTACACCTTC	CASYSGGSSYGYTF
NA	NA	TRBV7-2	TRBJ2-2	TGTGCCAGCGGCGGGTCTTCGGTTACCGGGGAGCTGTTTTTT	CASGGSSVTGELFF
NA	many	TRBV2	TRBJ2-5	TGTGCCAGCAGTCCCGGACGGCAACAAGAGACCCAGTACTTC	CASSPGRQQETQYF
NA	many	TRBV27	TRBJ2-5	TGTGCCAGCAGTTTAAGGGTGGGGGCGATGAAAGAGACCCAGTACTTC	CASSLRVGAMKETQYF
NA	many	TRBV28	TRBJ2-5	TGTGCCAGCAGTTCGACCTGGGCTCCCCACCAAGAGACCCAGTACTTC	CASSSTWAPHQETQYF
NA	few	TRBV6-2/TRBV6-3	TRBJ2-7	TGTGCCAGCAGCAGACAGGAGTTCTACGAGCAGTACTTC	CASSRQEFYEQYF
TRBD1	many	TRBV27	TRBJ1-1	TGTGCCAGCAGTGCCCGGGACAGCAACACTGAAGCTTTCTTT	CASSARDSNTEAFF
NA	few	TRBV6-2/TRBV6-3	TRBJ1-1	TGTGCCAGCAGTTACTCGGGAGGGGTGAACACTGAAGCTTTCTTT	CASSYSGGVNTEAFF
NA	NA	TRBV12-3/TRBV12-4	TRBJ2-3	TGTGCCAGCAGTTTACGACTGACGAGCACAGATACGCAGTATTTT	CASSLRLTSTDTQYF
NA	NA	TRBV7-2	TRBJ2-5	TGTGCCAGCAGCTTAGGGTTAAGGGGGACCCAGTACTTC	CASSLGLRGTQYF
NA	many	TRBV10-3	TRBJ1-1	TGTGCCATCACAACAGGAGTGAACACTGAAGCTTTCTTT	CAITTGVNTEAFF
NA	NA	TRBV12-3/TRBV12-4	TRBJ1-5	TGTGCCAGCAGTTCACAGGGCCCCTTTTATCAGCCCCAGCATTTT	CASSSQGPFYQPQHF
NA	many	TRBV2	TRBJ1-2	TGTGCCAGCAGTCTGAAATCGGGTCAGCGGATCTATGGCTACACCTTC	CASSLKSGQRIYGYTF
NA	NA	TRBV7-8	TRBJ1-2	TGTGCCAGCAGCTTAGTCGTCAGGGATCCAGCCGACGGCTACACCTTC	CASSLVVRDPADGYTF
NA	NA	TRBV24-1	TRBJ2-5	TGTGCCACCAGTGAACCCGTCAGCCAAGAGACCCAGTACTTC	CATSEPVSQETQYF
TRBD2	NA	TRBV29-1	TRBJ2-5	TGCAGCGTGGGGGAGGGTGGAGAGACCCAGTACTTC	CSVGEGGETQYF
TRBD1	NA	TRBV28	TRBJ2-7	TGTGCCATCAGTGAGGACGGGACAGCCGAGCAGTACTTC	CAISEDGTAEQYF
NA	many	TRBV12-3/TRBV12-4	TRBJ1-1	TGTGCCAGCAGTTTCTCTCCGGGCCTAACAGCTGAAGCTTTCTTT	CASSFSPGLTAEAFF
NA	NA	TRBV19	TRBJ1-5	TGTGCCAGTAGTATTCGGAGATTTAGCAATCAGCCCCAGCATTTT	CASSIRRFSNQPQHF
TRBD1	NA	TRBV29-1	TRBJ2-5	TGCAGCGTCCAACAGGGGGCTGAGACCCAGTACTTC	CSVQQGAETQYF
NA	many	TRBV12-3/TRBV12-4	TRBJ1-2	TGTGCCAGCACGAACTCAGCATATGGCTACACCTTC	CASTNSAYGYTF
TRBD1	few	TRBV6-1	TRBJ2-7	TGTGCCAGCACCACCACGCCGGGACAGTCCTACGAGCAGTACTTC	CASTTTPGQSYEQYF
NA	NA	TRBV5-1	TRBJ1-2	TGCGCCAGCAGCCAGAACGATAACTATGGCTACACCTTC	CASSQNDNYGYTF
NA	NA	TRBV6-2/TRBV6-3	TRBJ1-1	TGTGCCAGCAGAACACTCTGGGACACTCTGTGGAACACTGAAGCTTTCTTT	CASRTLWDTLWNTEAFF
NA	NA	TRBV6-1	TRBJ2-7	TGTGCCAGCAGTAAGACAGGAAGGAGCGAGCAGTACTTC	CASSKTGRSEQYF
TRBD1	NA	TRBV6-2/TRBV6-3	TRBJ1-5	TGTGCCAGTAGCGGGCAGGGGGCGAGTGGCAATCAGCCCCAGCATTTT	CASSGQGASGNQPQHF
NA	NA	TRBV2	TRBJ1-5	TGTGCCAGCAGCTTATATGAGGGATCCAATCAGCCCCAGCATTTT	CASSLYEGSNQPQHF
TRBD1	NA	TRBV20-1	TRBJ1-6	TGCAGTGCTAGAGAAGGACAGGCGTCCTATAATTCACCCCTCCACTTT	CSAREGQASYNSPLHF
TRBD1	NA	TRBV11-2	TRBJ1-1	TGTGCCAGCAGCCGTCCCGGGACAGGGTGGGCCACTGAAGCTTTCTTT	CASSRPGTGWATEAFF
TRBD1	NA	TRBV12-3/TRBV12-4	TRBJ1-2	TGTGCCAGCACCAAAGGGGCAGGGGGTAACTATGGCTACACCTTC	CASTKGAGGNYGYTF
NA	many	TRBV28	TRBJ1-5	TGTGCCAGCAGTTTAATTGGGGAGGGGAAGCAGCCCCAGCATTTT	CASSLIGEGKQPQHF
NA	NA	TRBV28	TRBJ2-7	TGTGCCAGCAGTTCCTCGTATCTGGGGAAAACCTACGAGCAGTACTTC	CASSSSYLGKTYEQYF
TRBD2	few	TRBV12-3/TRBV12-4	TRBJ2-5	TGTGCCAGCAGCCCCCTAGCGGTCGGGGCCCAGTACTTC	CASSPLAVGAQYF
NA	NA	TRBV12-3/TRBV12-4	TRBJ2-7	TGTGCCAGCAGCCCCCTAGGACTTGGTAATAGCAACGAGCAGTACTTC	CASSPLGLGNSNEQYF
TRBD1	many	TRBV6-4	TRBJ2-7	TGTGCCAGCAGAGCGGACAGGTACGAGCAGTACTTC	CASRADRYEQYF
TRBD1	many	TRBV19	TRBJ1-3	TGTGCCAGTAGTACGACCGGGACAGGGCTCTCTGGAAACACCATATATTTT	CASSTTGTGLSGNTIYF
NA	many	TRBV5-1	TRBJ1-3	TGCGCCAGCAGCTTGAGTTTTAGAGGGGTCGGAAACACCATATATTTT	CASSLSFRGVGNTIYF
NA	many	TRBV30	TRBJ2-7	TGTGCCTGGAGTGTAGTGGAGGAGCAGTACTTC	CAWSVVEEQYF
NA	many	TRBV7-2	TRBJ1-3	TGTGCCAGCAGCTTCCCAGGGCGAGGAAACACCATATATTTT	CASSFPGRGNTIYF
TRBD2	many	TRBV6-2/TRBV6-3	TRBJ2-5	TGTGCCAGCCTGGGACTAGCAGAAGAGACCCAGTACTTC	CASLGLAEETQYF
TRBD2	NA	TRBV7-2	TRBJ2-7	TGTGCCAGCAGCTTAGGCCTCGGACTAGCCTACGAGCAGTACTTC	CASSLGLGLAYEQYF
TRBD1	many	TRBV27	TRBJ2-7	TGTGCCAGCAGTTCAAAGGGGACAGATTCCTACGAGCAGTACTTC	CASSSKGTDSYEQYF
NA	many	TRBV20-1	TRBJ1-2	TGCAGCGGGGCCCGGGACGGGACTCAATCGGATGGCTACACCTTC	CSGARDGTQSDGYTF
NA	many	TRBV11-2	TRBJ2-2	TGTGCCAGCAGCCCATATTTGGGGGAGCTGTTTTTT	CASSPYLGELFF